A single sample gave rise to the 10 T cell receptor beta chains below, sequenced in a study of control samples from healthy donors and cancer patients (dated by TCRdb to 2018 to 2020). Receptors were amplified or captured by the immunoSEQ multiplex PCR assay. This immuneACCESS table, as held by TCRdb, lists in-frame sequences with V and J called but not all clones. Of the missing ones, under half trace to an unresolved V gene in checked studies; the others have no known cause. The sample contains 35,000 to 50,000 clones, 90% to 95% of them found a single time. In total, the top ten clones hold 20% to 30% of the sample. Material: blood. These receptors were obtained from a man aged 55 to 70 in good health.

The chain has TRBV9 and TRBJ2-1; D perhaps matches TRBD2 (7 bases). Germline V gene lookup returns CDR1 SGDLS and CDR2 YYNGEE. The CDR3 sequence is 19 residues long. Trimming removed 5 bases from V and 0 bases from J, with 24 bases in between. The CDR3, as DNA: TGTGCCAGCAGTGGGCGGGGGACACCAGGGGCTGGCTCCTACAATGAGCAGTTCTTC. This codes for CASSGRGTPGAGSYNEQFF.

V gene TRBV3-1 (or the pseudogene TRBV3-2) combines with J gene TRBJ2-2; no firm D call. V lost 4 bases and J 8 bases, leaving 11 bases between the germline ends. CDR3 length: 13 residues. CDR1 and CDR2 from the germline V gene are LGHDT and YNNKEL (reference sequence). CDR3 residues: CASSPDLRGELFF. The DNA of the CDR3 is TGTGCCAGCAGCCCGGACCTCCGGGGGGAGCTGTTTTTT.

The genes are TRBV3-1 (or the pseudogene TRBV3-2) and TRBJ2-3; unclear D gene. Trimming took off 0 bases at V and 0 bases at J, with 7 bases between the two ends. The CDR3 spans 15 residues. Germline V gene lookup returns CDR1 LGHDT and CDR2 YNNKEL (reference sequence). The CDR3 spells CASSQDSVSTDTQYF. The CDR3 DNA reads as TGTGCCAGCAGCCAAGATTCGGTTAGCACAGATACGCAGTATTTT.

This CDR3 reads CATSRAGTSVEETQYF. The CDR3 nucleotides read TGTGCCACCAGCAGAGCCGGGACTAGCGTGGAAGAGACCCAGTACTTC. The genes are TRBV15 and TRBJ2-5; 10 nucleotides agree with TRBD2. The trim removed 1 base at V and 3 bases at J, leaving 5 bases unmatched. In germline, CDR1 is LNHNV, CDR2 YYDKDF (reference sequence). The CDR3 has 16 residues.

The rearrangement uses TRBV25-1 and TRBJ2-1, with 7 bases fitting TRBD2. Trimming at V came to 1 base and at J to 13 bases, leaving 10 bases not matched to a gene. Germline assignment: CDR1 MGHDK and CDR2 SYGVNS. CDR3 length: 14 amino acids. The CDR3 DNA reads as TGTGCCAGCAGTGAATCGGCGCTAGCGGCCAACCAGTTCTTC. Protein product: CASSESALAANQFF.

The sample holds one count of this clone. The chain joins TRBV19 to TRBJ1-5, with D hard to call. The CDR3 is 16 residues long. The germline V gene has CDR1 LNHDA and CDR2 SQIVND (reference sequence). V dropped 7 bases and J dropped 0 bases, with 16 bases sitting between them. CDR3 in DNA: TGTGCCAGTACTGCCCAATCACTGGGTAGCAATCAGCCCCAGCATTTT. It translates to CASTAQSLGSNQPQHF. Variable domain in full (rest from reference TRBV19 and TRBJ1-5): DGGITQSPKYLFRKEGQNVTLSCEQNLNHDAMYWYRQDPGQGLRLIYYSQIVNDFQKGDIAEGYSVSREKKESFPLTVTSAQKNPTAFYLCASTAQSLGSNQPQHFGDGTRLSIL.

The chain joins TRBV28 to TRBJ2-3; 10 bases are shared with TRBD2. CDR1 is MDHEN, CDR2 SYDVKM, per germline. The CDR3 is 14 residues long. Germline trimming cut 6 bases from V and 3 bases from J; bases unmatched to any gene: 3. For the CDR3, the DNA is TGTGCCAGCAGCTCTAGCGGGAGAACAGATACGCAGTATTTT. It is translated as CASSSSGRTDTQYF.

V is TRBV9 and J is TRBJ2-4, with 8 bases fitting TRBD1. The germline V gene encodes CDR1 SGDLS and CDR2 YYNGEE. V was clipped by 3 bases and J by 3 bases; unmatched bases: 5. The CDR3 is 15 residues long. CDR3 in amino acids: CASSGTTGVKNIQYF. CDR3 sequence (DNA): TGTGCCAGCAGCGGAACGACAGGGGTCAAAAACATTCAGTACTTC.

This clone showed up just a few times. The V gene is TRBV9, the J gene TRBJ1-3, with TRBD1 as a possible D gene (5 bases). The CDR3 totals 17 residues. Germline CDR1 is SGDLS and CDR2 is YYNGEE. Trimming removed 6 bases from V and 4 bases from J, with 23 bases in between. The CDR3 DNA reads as TGTGCCAGCAACCCGGGGGTCTCGTCCAGTTCGGGAAACACCATATATTTT. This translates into CASNPGVSSSSGNTIYF.

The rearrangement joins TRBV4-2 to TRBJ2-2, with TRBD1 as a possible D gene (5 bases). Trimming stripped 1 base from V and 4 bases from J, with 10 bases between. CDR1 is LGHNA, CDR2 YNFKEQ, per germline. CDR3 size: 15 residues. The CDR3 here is CASSQVQGGTGELFF. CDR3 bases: TGTGCCAGCAGCCAAGTCCAGGGTGGCACCGGGGAGCTGTTTTTT.